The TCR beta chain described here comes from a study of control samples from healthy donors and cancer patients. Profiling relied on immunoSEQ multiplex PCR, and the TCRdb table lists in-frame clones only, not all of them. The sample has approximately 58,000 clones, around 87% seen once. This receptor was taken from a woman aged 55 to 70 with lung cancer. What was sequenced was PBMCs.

For the CDR3, the DNA is TGTGCCAGCAGCTTAGGTTGGCCAGCGAATGAGCAGTTCTTC. Its translation is CASSLGWPANEQFF. J is TRBJ2-1 and V is TRBV11-2; D not resolved. Germline CDR1 SGHAT, CDR2 FQNNGV. Trimming left V 1 base short and J 7 bases short, with 11 bases between. The CDR3 loop spans 14 amino acids. Supplemented by reference TRBV11-2 and TRBJ2-1, the full variable domain reads EAGVAQSPRYKIIEKRQSVAFWCNPISGHATLYWYQQILGQGPKLLIQFQNNGVVDDSQLPKDRFSAERLKGVDSTLKIQPAKLEDSAVYLCASSLGWPANEQFFGPGTRLTVL.